This record covers a single T cell receptor beta chain. The data were taken from a study of blood T cell repertoires in COVID-19. Repertoires were generated with immunoSEQ multiplex PCR, while TCRdb's copy carries only in-frame clones and drops some. The sample records 65,000 to 95,000 clones, 89% being singletons. This CDR3 region has 13 residues. V was trimmed by 5 bases and J by 4 bases, leaving 11 bases between them. The germline V gene encodes CDR1 MRHNA and CDR2 SNTAGT. The sequenced sample was peripheral blood. This clonotype was obtained from a man between 65 and 80 years old with active or convalescent COVID-19. This chain joins TRBV6-4 and TRBJ1-1, with D maybe TRBD1 (5 bases). CDR3 nucleotides: TGTGCCAGCAGTACCCAGGGTGGCACTGAAGCTTTCTTT. Protein: CASSTQGGTEAFF.